These T cell receptor beta chains were read from a single sample in a study of T cells after yellow fever vaccination. TCRdb ran MiXCR on the 5' RACE reads and lists one entry per CDR3 protein. The sample yields some 240,000 distinct CDR3 sequences, approximately 3.2% seen once. Source: CD4+ T cells sorted from PBMCs, taken 10 days after the yellow fever booster vaccination. The receptor set was obtained from a man aged 18 to 29 who received the YFV17D yellow fever vaccine. Each CDR3 is given with its conserved first and last residue.

cdr3_aa | j_call | v_call
CSADSGGEYNEQFF | TRBJ2-1 | TRBV20-1
CASSFSAGIERRDTQYF | TRBJ2-3 | TRBV7-2
CASSWSPGRNTEAFF | TRBJ1-1 | TRBV7-3
CASSVRDTEAFF | TRBJ1-1 | TRBV9
CASSSWPASDYEQYF | TRBJ2-7 | TRBV7-2
CAIRRQGNTEAFF | TRBJ1-1 | TRBV10-3
CASSNSKGQFF | TRBJ2-1 | TRBV6-5
CASSLDTRGIDEQFF | TRBJ2-1 | TRBV11-2
CSATRRHLFEETQYF | TRBJ2-5 | TRBV20-1
CASSDGTGSYNSPLHF | TRBJ1-6 | TRBV9
CASRREGSGGNNEQFF | TRBJ2-1 | TRBV5-1
CATSDPLGEETQYF | TRBJ2-5 | TRBV24-1
CSAPTLVGSYEQYF | TRBJ2-7 | TRBV20-1
CASRSSGEAKAKNIQYF | TRBJ2-4 | TRBV3-1
CASSQGTTSGGTQYF | TRBJ2-3 | TRBV4-3